Listed below are T cell receptor beta chains from one sample, sequenced in a study of blood T cell repertoires in COVID-19. TCRdb keeps only in-frame clones here, not all; method: immunoSEQ multiplex PCR. The sample gives hundreds of thousands of clones, 75% to 90% of which show up once; 1.9% is in the top ten. Sequenced sample: PBMCs or T cells enriched from blood (not recorded which). These receptors were collected from a woman in her 30s who had been exposed to COVID-19. CDR3s include the opening cysteine and the closing phenylalanine or tryptophan. The order of the fields is clone size, V gene, D gene, J gene, CDR3 protein, CDR3 DNA. The D gene is left open where the match is weak. Only some rows state a clone size, as once, few, many or a class for expanded clones.

abundance: NA; v_gene: TRBV11-3; d_gene: TRBD2; j_gene: TRBJ2-3; CDR3aa: CASSLGLAASTDTQYF; CDR3nt: TGTGCCAGCAGCTTGGGACTAGCGGCAAGCACAGATACGCAGTATTTT
abundance: NA; v_gene: TRBV7-2; d_gene: TRBD2; j_gene: TRBJ2-1; CDR3aa: CASSEGGSSYNEQFF; CDR3nt: TGTGCCAGCTCCGAGGGCGGGAGCTCCTACAATGAGCAGTTCTTC
abundance: NA; v_gene: TRBV18; d_gene: TRBD1; j_gene: TRBJ2-2; CDR3aa: CASSSRTGYTGELFF; CDR3nt: TGTGCCAGCTCATCCCGGACAGGCTACACCGGGGAGCTGTTTTTT
abundance: NA; v_gene: TRBV10-3; d_gene: TRBD1; j_gene: TRBJ1-1; CDR3aa: CAIRTGGTEAFF; CDR3nt: TGTGCCATCAGGACAGGGGGGACTGAAGCTTTCTTT
abundance: NA; v_gene: TRBV10-3; d_gene: NA; j_gene: TRBJ2-2; CDR3aa: CAIRATAGVRTGELFF; CDR3nt: TGTGCCATCAGGGCGACTGCAGGGGTGAGAACCGGGGAGCTGTTTTTT
abundance: few; v_gene: TRBV6-6; d_gene: NA; j_gene: TRBJ2-2; CDR3aa: CASTRNEGPANFVRANTGELFF; CDR3nt: TGTGCCAGCACTCGCAACGAGGGCCCGGCTAATTTTGTAAGGGCGAACACCGGGGAGCTGTTTTTT
abundance: NA; v_gene: TRBV27; d_gene: TRBD2; j_gene: TRBJ2-6; CDR3aa: CASSLDYGGSSGANVLTF; CDR3nt: TGTGCCAGCAGTTTAGACTACGGCGGGAGCTCTGGGGCCAACGTCCTGACTTTC
abundance: NA; v_gene: TRBV30; d_gene: TRBD1; j_gene: TRBJ2-7; CDR3aa: CACTGGAYEQYF; CDR3nt: TGTGCCTGTACAGGGGGCGCCTACGAGCAGTACTTC
abundance: NA; v_gene: TRBV10-1; d_gene: NA; j_gene: TRBJ2-2; CDR3aa: CASSEERGTGELFF; CDR3nt: TGCGCCAGCAGTGAAGAGCGAGGCACCGGGGAGCTGTTTTTT
abundance: once; v_gene: TRBV7-2; d_gene: NA; j_gene: TRBJ1-2; CDR3aa: CASGEGTGIYGYTF; CDR3nt: TGTGCCAGCGGGGAAGGAACAGGCATCTATGGCTACACCTTC
abundance: NA; v_gene: TRBV25-1; d_gene: TRBD2; j_gene: TRBJ2-1; CDR3aa: CASSGLGGRGEQFF; CDR3nt: TGTGCCAGCAGTGGTCTGGGAGGGAGAGGCGAGCAGTTCTTC
abundance: many; v_gene: TRBV5-4; d_gene: NA; j_gene: TRBJ2-1; CDR3aa: CASSLGQGKAVEQFF; CDR3nt: TGTGCCAGCAGCTTGGGTCAGGGGAAGGCGGTTGAGCAGTTCTTC
abundance: NA; v_gene: TRBV9; d_gene: NA; j_gene: TRBJ1-1; CDR3aa: CASSVAPVSTEAFF; CDR3nt: TGTGCCAGCAGCGTAGCCCCGGTTTCGACTGAAGCTTTCTTT
abundance: NA; v_gene: TRBV19; d_gene: NA; j_gene: TRBJ1-1; CDR3aa: CASSTGYLNTEAFF; CDR3nt: TGTGCCAGTAGTACAGGGTACCTGAACACTGAAGCTTTCTTT
abundance: NA; v_gene: TRBV9; d_gene: NA; j_gene: TRBJ2-2; CDR3aa: CASSSRDSGGTGELFF; CDR3nt: TGTGCCAGCAGCTCACGGGACTCTGGAGGGACCGGGGAGCTGTTTTTT
abundance: NA; v_gene: TRBV5-4; d_gene: NA; j_gene: TRBJ2-3; CDR3aa: CASRGGSTDTQYF; CDR3nt: TGTGCCAGCAGAGGCGGCAGCACAGATACGCAGTATTTT
abundance: NA; v_gene: TRBV5-1; d_gene: NA; j_gene: TRBJ1-5; CDR3aa: CASSLLGTPNQPQHF; CDR3nt: TGCGCCAGCAGCTTGTTAGGGACACCTAATCAGCCCCAGCATTTT
abundance: once; v_gene: TRBV27; d_gene: TRBD1; j_gene: TRBJ2-7; CDR3aa: CASSGGTGPYEQYF; CDR3nt: TGTGCCAGCAGTGGGGGGACAGGCCCCTACGAGCAGTACTTC
abundance: NA; v_gene: TRBV2; d_gene: NA; j_gene: TRBJ1-3; CDR3aa: CASSAGSGNTIYF; CDR3nt: TGTGCCAGCAGTGCAGGGTCTGGAAACACCATATATTTT
abundance: NA; v_gene: TRBV7-8; d_gene: NA; j_gene: TRBJ2-7; CDR3aa: CASSLVSSGIDEQYF; CDR3nt: TGTGCCAGCAGCTTAGTGAGCTCGGGGATCGACGAGCAGTACTTC
abundance: NA; v_gene: TRBV30; d_gene: NA; j_gene: TRBJ1-5; CDR3aa: CAWTDSSNQPQHF; CDR3nt: TGTGCCTGGACTGACAGTAGCAATCAGCCCCAGCATTTT
abundance: NA; v_gene: TRBV30; d_gene: TRBD2; j_gene: TRBJ2-5; CDR3aa: CAWSVPTTGGETQYF; CDR3nt: TGTGCCTGGAGTGTACCTACTACGGGGGGGGAGACCCAGTACTTC
abundance: NA; v_gene: TRBV20-1; d_gene: NA; j_gene: TRBJ2-5; CDR3aa: CSASGRGETQYF; CDR3nt: TGCAGTGCTAGTGGGCGGGGAGAGACCCAGTACTTC
abundance: once; v_gene: TRBV2; d_gene: NA; j_gene: TRBJ2-5; CDR3aa: CASSEALLSTSPETQYF; CDR3nt: TGTGCCAGCAGTGAAGCGCTTCTTAGCACTAGCCCAGAGACCCAGTACTTC
abundance: NA; v_gene: TRBV5-4; d_gene: TRBD1; j_gene: TRBJ2-2; CDR3aa: CASSPLVGQGRTGELFF; CDR3nt: TGTGCCAGCAGCCCTTTGGTAGGACAGGGGAGAACCGGGGAGCTGTTTTTT
abundance: NA; v_gene: TRBV5-5; d_gene: TRBD1; j_gene: TRBJ2-2; CDR3aa: CASSRDRALGGELFF; CDR3nt: TGTGCCAGCAGCCGGGACAGGGCACTTGGTGGGGAGCTGTTTTTT
abundance: NA; v_gene: TRBV28; d_gene: NA; j_gene: TRBJ1-2; CDR3aa: CASSPRGISSWVNYGYTF; CDR3nt: TGTGCCAGCAGTCCTCGAGGGATATCTTCTTGGGTTAACTATGGCTACACCTTC
abundance: NA; v_gene: TRBV19; d_gene: NA; j_gene: TRBJ1-2; CDR3aa: CASSISGDYGYTF; CDR3nt: TGTGCCAGTAGTATTAGCGGGGACTATGGCTACACCTTC
abundance: few; v_gene: TRBV11-2; d_gene: TRBD1; j_gene: TRBJ1-4; CDR3aa: CASSATWTGSIFF; CDR3nt: TGTGCCAGCAGCGCCACCTGGACAGGGTCCATATTCTTT
abundance: NA; v_gene: TRBV19; d_gene: TRBD2; j_gene: TRBJ2-5; CDR3aa: CATQKQAGVWETQYF; CDR3nt: TGTGCCACCCAAAAACAAGCGGGGGTCTGGGAGACCCAGTACTTC
abundance: NA; v_gene: TRBV6-5; d_gene: TRBD1; j_gene: TRBJ1-2; CDR3aa: CASSSAGQDYGYTF; CDR3nt: TGTGCCAGCAGCTCAGCCGGACAGGATTATGGCTACACCTTC
abundance: NA; v_gene: TRBV7-2; d_gene: NA; j_gene: TRBJ2-1; CDR3aa: CASSHTDNSKQFF; CDR3nt: TGTGCCAGCAGTCATACGGACAACTCCAAGCAGTTCTTC
abundance: NA; v_gene: TRBV28; d_gene: NA; j_gene: TRBJ1-5; CDR3aa: CASTPQGTGQPQHF; CDR3nt: TGTGCCAGCACCCCACAGGGAACGGGTCAGCCCCAGCATTTT
abundance: NA; v_gene: TRBV5-1; d_gene: NA; j_gene: TRBJ1-4; CDR3aa: CASSLDRESEKLFF; CDR3nt: TGCGCCAGCAGCTTGGACAGGGAAAGTGAAAAACTGTTTTTT
abundance: few; v_gene: TRBV4-3; d_gene: TRBD2; j_gene: TRBJ2-3; CDR3aa: CASSQKRAGGRDTQYF; CDR3nt: TGCGCCAGCAGCCAAAAGCGGGCGGGGGGCCGGGATACGCAGTATTTT
abundance: once; v_gene: TRBV6-5; d_gene: NA; j_gene: TRBJ2-1; CDR3aa: CASSYRGRLDNEQFF; CDR3nt: TGTGCCAGCAGTTACAGGGGGCGACTAGACAATGAGCAGTTCTTC
abundance: once; v_gene: TRBV4-2; d_gene: NA; j_gene: TRBJ1-4; CDR3aa: CASSRAARWDEKLFF; CDR3nt: TGTGCCAGCAGCCGCGCTGCTAGGTGGGATGAAAAACTGTTTTTT
abundance: NA; v_gene: TRBV5-1; d_gene: TRBD1; j_gene: TRBJ1-1; CDR3aa: CASSFFVEQGVMNTEAFF; CDR3nt: TGCGCCAGCAGCTTTTTCGTCGAACAGGGGGTAATGAACACTGAAGCTTTCTTT
abundance: once; v_gene: TRBV6-5; d_gene: TRBD1; j_gene: TRBJ1-5; CDR3aa: CASRRQGWNQPQHF; CDR3nt: TGTGCCAGCAGGCGACAGGGTTGGAATCAGCCCCAGCATTTT
abundance: NA; v_gene: TRBV7-3; d_gene: TRBD1; j_gene: TRBJ1-1; CDR3aa: CASSLSGTGRSEAFF; CDR3nt: TGTGCCAGCAGCTTATCCGGGACAGGGCGTTCTGAAGCTTTCTTT
abundance: NA; v_gene: TRBV19; d_gene: NA; j_gene: TRBJ1-1; CDR3aa: CASSRGGLLNTEAFF; CDR3nt: TGTGCCAGTAGTAGGGGGGGCCTTCTGAACACTGAAGCTTTCTTT
abundance: NA; v_gene: TRBV19; d_gene: NA; j_gene: TRBJ1-2; CDR3aa: CASRSRGSGNYGYTF; CDR3nt: TGTGCCAGTAGATCCAGGGGCTCAGGGAACTATGGCTACACCTTC
abundance: NA; v_gene: TRBV11-1; d_gene: TRBD2; j_gene: TRBJ2-2; CDR3aa: CASRLAVNTGELFF; CDR3nt: TGTGCCAGCAGACTAGCGGTGAACACCGGGGAGCTGTTTTTT
abundance: many; v_gene: TRBV27; d_gene: NA; j_gene: TRBJ1-1; CDR3aa: CASSFGGEAEAFF; CDR3nt: TGTGCCAGCAGTTTCGGAGGGGAAGCTGAAGCTTTCTTT
abundance: NA; v_gene: TRBV30; d_gene: TRBD1; j_gene: TRBJ1-2; CDR3aa: CAWRRQGGNYGYTF; CDR3nt: TGTGCCTGGAGAAGACAGGGGGGTAACTATGGCTACACCTTC
abundance: NA; v_gene: TRBV10-3; d_gene: TRBD1; j_gene: TRBJ2-1; CDR3aa: CAIGQEYNEQFF; CDR3nt: TGTGCCATCGGACAGGAGTACAATGAGCAGTTCTTC
abundance: NA; v_gene: TRBV28; d_gene: NA; j_gene: TRBJ1-1; CDR3aa: CASSFSIERREGTEAFF; CDR3nt: TGTGCCAGCAGTTTTTCGATAGAGCGCAGGGAGGGCACTGAAGCTTTCTTT
abundance: once; v_gene: TRBV7-9; d_gene: NA; j_gene: TRBJ1-2; CDR3aa: CASTTDRLNGYTF; CDR3nt: TGTGCCAGCACCACTGACAGGCTCAATGGCTACACCTTC
abundance: NA; v_gene: TRBV28; d_gene: TRBD1; j_gene: TRBJ1-4; CDR3aa: CATVTGISTNEKLFF; CDR3nt: TGTGCCACCGTGACAGGGATTTCAACTAATGAAAAACTGTTTTTT
abundance: NA; v_gene: TRBV30; d_gene: NA; j_gene: TRBJ2-3; CDR3aa: CAWTVGRDTQYF; CDR3nt: TGTGCCTGGACCGTGGGGCGGGATACGCAGTATTTT
abundance: NA; v_gene: TRBV28; d_gene: NA; j_gene: TRBJ1-1; CDR3aa: CASSSRQVVKNTEAFF; CDR3nt: TGTGCCAGCAGTTCTCGACAGGTGGTAAAGAACACTGAAGCTTTCTTT
abundance: NA; v_gene: TRBV28; d_gene: NA; j_gene: TRBJ2-3; CDR3aa: CASSLRDSTDTQYF; CDR3nt: TGTGCCAGCAGCCTCAGGGACTCCACAGATACGCAGTATTTT